A selection of T cell receptor beta chains follows, all from one sample in a study of T cell clones after liver transplantation. Measured with immunoSEQ multiplex PCR; TCRdb has only the in-frame clones, and not every one. The data contain more than 95,000 clones, roughly four fifths of them singletons. The material was CD4+ T cells from blood, obtained before liver transplant. The receptors originated from a human donor who received a liver transplant. Both conserved end residues are part of each CDR3. D genes are given only for firm matches. Size tells how often a clone was seen (once, few, many) or the class of an expanded clone, and some rows leave it out.

D gene	clone size	V gene	J gene	CDR3 length	CDR3 protein	CDR3 DNA
-	-	TRBV6-5	TRBJ2-7	15	CASSSPGRTTYEQYF	TGTGCCAGCAGTTCCCCGGGCAGGACGACCTACGAGCAGTACTTC
TRBD1	-	TRBV10-3	TRBJ1-5	18	CAISESGQGLEGHQPQHF	TGTGCCATCAGTGAGTCGGGACAGGGCCTCGAAGGGCACCAGCCCCAGCATTTT
-	-	TRBV7-9	TRBJ2-6	13	CAGRQHAANVLTF	TGTGCCGGTAGACAGCATGCAGCCAACGTCCTGACTTTC
TRBD1	-	TRBV6-5	TRBJ1-3	15	CASRDRDSTGNTIYF	TGTGCCAGCAGGGACCGGGACAGTACTGGAAACACCATATATTTT
TRBD2	-	TRBV5-1	TRBJ2-3	16	CASSVGGRDYTDTQYF	TGCGCCAGCAGCGTGGGCGGCAGGGACTACACAGATACGCAGTATTTT
-	-	TRBV28	TRBJ1-5	16	CASSWGSRGSNQPQHF	TGTGCCAGCAGTTGGGGCAGTAGGGGATCCAATCAGCCCCAGCATTTT
TRBD1	-	TRBV5-5	TRBJ1-2	15	CASSLVDRVDYGYTF	TGTGCCAGCAGCTTGGTGGACAGGGTTGACTATGGCTACACCTTC
TRBD2	few	TRBV27	TRBJ2-5	18	CASRLRFIAGGVLETQYF	TGTGCCAGCAGGCTACGCTTTATAGCGGGAGGGGTGTTAGAGACCCAGTACTTC
-	-	TRBV5-4	TRBJ1-1	11	CASSSRTEAFF	TGTGCCAGCAGCTCTCGCACTGAAGCTTTCTTT
TRBD1	-	TRBV15	TRBJ2-1	20	CATSLPGQGALIVQMNEQFF	TGTGCCACCAGCTTACCGGGACAGGGAGCCCTCATTGTCCAGATGAATGAGCAGTTCTTC
TRBD2	-	TRBV9	TRBJ2-1	16	CASSGGAGRSYNEQFF	TGTGCCAGCAGCGGCGGAGCGGGAAGGTCCTACAATGAGCAGTTCTTC
TRBD2	-	TRBV5-1	TRBJ2-2	15	CASRMAGGNTGELFF	TGCGCCAGCAGAATGGCGGGGGGCAACACCGGGGAGCTGTTTTTT
-	once	TRBV4-2	TRBJ2-1	16	CASSRTRTNSYNEQFF	TGTGCCAGCAGCCGAACACGGACCAACTCCTACAATGAGCAGTTCTTC
TRBD1	once	TRBV10-3	TRBJ2-1	14	CATHQGTAYNEQFF	TGTGCCACCCACCAGGGGACAGCCTACAATGAGCAGTTCTTC
-	-	TRBV4-3	TRBJ2-7	15	CASSQVRSTGSEQYF	TGCGCCAGCAGCCAAGTTAGAAGTACGGGCTCCGAGCAGTACTTC
TRBD1	-	TRBV2	TRBJ1-1	15	CASSEGSGGDTEAFF	TGTGCCAGCAGTGAAGGGTCAGGGGGGGACACTGAAGCTTTCTTT
-	few	TRBV27	TRBJ2-6	16	CASSPLQGSGANVLTF	TGTGCCAGCAGCCCACTCCAAGGATCTGGGGCCAACGTCCTGACTTTC
TRBD1	-	TRBV6-1	TRBJ2-2	16	CASSVRTGTNTGELFF	TGTGCCAGCAGTGTCCGGACAGGGACGAACACCGGGGAGCTGTTTTTT